The sequence of this T cell receptor beta chain was determined in a study of blood T cell repertoires in COVID-19. Per the study methods: By means of reference gene primer amplification, nucleated cell counts were estimated. Produced via immunoSEQ multiplex PCR; TCRdb's table is partial and in-frame only. The V and J calls and clone size come from that table; D and trimming were worked out from the DNA. The data hold more than 200,000 clones, with over 75% observed a single time. Germline V gene sequence: CDR1 PRHDT, CDR2 FYEKMQ (reference sequence). The CDR3 is 19 residues long. The junction had 12 bases not matched to a gene; V was cut back by 4 bases and J by 0 bases.

This chain links TRBV13 with TRBJ2-4, with TRBD2 matching 10 bases. The TCR comes from a woman in her forties who had recovered from COVID-19. Sequencing was done on a sample of peripheral blood. The DNA for the CDR3 is TGTGCCAGCAGCTGGCGGGGAAGCGGGGGGGCCTCAGCCAAAAACATTCAGTACTTC. Protein product: CASSWRGSGGASAKNIQYF.